This T cell receptor (beta chain) was profiled in a study of T cell changes during pregnancy in multiple sclerosis (dated by TCRdb to between 2017 and 2020). About the study as a whole: The study looked at changes in the T cell repertoire across pregnancy in women with multiple sclerosis.

For CDR1 and CDR2, the germline V gene lists ENHRY and SYGVKD. The CDR3 numbers 14 residues from cysteine through phenylalanine. Of all the DNA, just the CDR3 is kept, 42 bases in frame from base 1. Trimming takes 3 bases from V and 4 bases from J, and the germline ends sit 12 bases apart. Receptors were amplified or captured by the immunoSEQ multiplex PCR assay. The table was pulled from immuneACCESS by TCRdb, which kept in-frame rearrangements only. Such tables lose some clones; where checked, under half of the loss comes from unresolved V genes, and the rest has no known cause. The sample data list around 48,000 clones, and about nine tenths of these were observed just once. 3% to 3.5% of the sample rests with the top ten. Regarding this clone: The specificity of this receptor is unknown. The record has no base qualities; no much larger clone is one base away.

The sequence came from a female donor with multiple sclerosis, enrolled in a pregnancy study. The chain is made from TRBV10-3 and TRBJ1-2, with a tentative D gene TRBD1 over 5 matching bases. The sample consisted of CD8+ T cells from peripheral blood mononuclear cells, taken before pregnancy. The base sequence is TGTGCCATCAGTGACGGGGGGACCTCCTATGGCTACACCTTC. It encodes CAISDGGTSYGYTF.